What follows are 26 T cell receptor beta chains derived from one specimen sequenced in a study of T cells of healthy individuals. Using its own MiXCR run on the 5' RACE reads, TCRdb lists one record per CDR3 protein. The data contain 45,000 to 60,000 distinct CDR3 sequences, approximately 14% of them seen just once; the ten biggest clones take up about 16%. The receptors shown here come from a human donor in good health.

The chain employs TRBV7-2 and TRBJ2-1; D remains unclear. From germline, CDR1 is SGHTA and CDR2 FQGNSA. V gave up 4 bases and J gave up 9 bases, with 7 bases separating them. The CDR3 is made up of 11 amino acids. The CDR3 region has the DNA TGTGCCAGCAGCTCCGTCGCTGAGCAGTTCTTC. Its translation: CASSSVAEQFF. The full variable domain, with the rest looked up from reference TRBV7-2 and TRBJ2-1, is GAGVSQSPSNKVTEKGKDVELRCDPISGHTALYWYRQSLGQGLEFLIYFQGNSAPDKSGLPSDRFSAERTGGSVSTLTIQRTQQEDSAVYLCASSSVAEQFFGPGTRLTVL.

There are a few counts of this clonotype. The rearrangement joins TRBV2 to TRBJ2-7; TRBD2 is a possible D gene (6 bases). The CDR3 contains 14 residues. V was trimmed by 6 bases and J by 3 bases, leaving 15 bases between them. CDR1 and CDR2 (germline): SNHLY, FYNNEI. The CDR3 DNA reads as TGTGCCAGCAGCCAACTAGCATCGGGCTACGAGCAGTACTTC. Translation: CASSQLASGYEQYF.

The CDR3 spells CASGLGGTDTQYF. The CDR3 DNA sequence: TGTGCTAGTGGCCTGGGGGGCACAGATACGCAGTATTTT. The chain employs TRBV12-5 and TRBJ2-3; tentatively, D is TRBD1 or TRBD2 (5 bases each). Between the trimmed V and J ends, which lost 6 bases and 1 base, there was a span of 8 bases. Germline V gene data show CDR1 as LGHNT and CDR2 as FRNRAP. The CDR3 contains 13 residues.

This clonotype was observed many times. The CDR3 reads CSARGSGIPYEQYF. For the CDR3, the DNA is TGCAGTGCTAGAGGATCAGGGATACCCTACGAGCAGTACTTC. This chain links TRBV20-1 with TRBJ2-7; tentatively, D is TRBD1 (5 bases). Trimming stripped 1 base from V and 2 bases from J, with 12 bases between. The CDR3 spans 14 residues. Germline CDR1 and CDR2: DFQATT and SNEGSKA (reference sequence).

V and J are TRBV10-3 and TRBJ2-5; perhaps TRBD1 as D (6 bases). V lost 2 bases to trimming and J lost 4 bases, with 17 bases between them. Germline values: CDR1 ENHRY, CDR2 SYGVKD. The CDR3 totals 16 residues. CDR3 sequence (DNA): TGTGCCATCAGTGAGCCGGTGACAGGTTTAGGAGAGACCCAGTACTTC. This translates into CAISEPVTGLGETQYF.

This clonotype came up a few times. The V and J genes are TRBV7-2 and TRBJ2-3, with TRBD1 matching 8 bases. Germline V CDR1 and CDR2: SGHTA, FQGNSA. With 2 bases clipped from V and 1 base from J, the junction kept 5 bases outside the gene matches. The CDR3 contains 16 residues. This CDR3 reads CASSLSGGDGTDTQYF. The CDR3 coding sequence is TGTGCCAGCAGCTTATCAGGGGGCGATGGCACAGATACGCAGTATTTT.

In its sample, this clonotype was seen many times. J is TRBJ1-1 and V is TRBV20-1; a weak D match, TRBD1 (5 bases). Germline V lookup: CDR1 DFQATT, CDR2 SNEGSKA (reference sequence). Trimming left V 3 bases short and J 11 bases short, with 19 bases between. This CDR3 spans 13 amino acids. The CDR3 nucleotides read TGCAGTGCTAGTGGGGCGGACTCAGGGTTTGCTTTCTTT. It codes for CSASGADSGFAFF.

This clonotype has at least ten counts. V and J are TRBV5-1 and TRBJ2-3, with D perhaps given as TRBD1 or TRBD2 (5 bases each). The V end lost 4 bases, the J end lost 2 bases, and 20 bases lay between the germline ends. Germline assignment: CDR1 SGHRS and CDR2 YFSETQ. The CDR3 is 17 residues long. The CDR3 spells CASSVSPGTAITDTQYF. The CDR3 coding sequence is TGCGCCAGCAGCGTATCCCCCGGGACGGCAATCACAGATACGCAGTATTTT.

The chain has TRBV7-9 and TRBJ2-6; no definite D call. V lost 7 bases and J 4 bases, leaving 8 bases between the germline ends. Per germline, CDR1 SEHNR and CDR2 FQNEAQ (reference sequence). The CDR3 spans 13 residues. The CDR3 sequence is CASMTVGANVLTF. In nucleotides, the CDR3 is TGTGCCAGCATGACCGTCGGGGCCAACGTCCTGACTTTC.

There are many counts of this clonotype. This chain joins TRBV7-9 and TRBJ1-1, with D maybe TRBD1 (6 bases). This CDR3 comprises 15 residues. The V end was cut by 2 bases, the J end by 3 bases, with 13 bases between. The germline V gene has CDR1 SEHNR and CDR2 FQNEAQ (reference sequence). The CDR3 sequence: CASSLRNRVDTEAFF. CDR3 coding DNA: TGTGCCAGCAGCTTAAGAAACAGGGTTGACACTGAAGCTTTCTTT.

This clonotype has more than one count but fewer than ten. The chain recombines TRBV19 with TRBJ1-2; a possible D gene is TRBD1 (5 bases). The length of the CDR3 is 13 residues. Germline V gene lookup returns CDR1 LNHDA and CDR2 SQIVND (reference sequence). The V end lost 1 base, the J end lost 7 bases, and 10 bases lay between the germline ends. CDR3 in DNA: TGTGCCAGTAGTATAGGAGGGGCTGCTGGCTACACCTTC. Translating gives CASSIGGAAGYTF.

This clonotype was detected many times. As DNA, the CDR3 is TGTGCCAGCACTCCAGAGGGTTTCTGGGAGACCCAGTACTTC. This sequence encodes CASTPEGFWETQYF. V gene TRBV6-1 combines with J gene TRBJ2-5; the D gene is possibly TRBD2 (5 bases). Trimming removed 7 bases from V and 5 bases from J, with 17 bases in between. Per germline, CDR1 MNHNS and CDR2 SASEGT. The length of the CDR3 is 14 residues.

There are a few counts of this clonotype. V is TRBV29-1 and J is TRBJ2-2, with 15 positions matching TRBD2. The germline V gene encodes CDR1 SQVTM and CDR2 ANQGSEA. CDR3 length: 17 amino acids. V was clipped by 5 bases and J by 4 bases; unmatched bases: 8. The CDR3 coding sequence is TGCAGCGTTAGGGGACTAGCGGGAGGCCCGACCACCGGGGAGCTGTTTTTT. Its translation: CSVRGLAGGPTTGELFF.

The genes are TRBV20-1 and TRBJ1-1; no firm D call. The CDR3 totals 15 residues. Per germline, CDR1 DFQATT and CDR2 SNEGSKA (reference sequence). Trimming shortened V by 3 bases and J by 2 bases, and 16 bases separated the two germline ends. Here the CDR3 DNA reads TGCAGTGCTAGGGGGAAGGGTTTACCAAACACTGAAGCTTTCTTT. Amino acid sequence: CSARGKGLPNTEAFF.

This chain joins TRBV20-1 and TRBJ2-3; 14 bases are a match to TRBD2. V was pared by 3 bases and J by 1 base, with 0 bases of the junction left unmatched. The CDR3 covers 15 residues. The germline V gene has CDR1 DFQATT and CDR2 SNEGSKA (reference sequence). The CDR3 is CSARGLAGGTDTQYF. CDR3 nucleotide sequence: TGCAGTGCTAGGGGACTAGCGGGGGGCACAGATACGCAGTATTTT.

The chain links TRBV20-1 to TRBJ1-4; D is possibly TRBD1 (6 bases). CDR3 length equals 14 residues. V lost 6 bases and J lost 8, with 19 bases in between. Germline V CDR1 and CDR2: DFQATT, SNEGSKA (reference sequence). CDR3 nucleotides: TGCAGTGCCCAAGAGGGGGGGGTCCGCGAAAAACTGTTTTTT. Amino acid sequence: CSAQEGGVREKLFF.

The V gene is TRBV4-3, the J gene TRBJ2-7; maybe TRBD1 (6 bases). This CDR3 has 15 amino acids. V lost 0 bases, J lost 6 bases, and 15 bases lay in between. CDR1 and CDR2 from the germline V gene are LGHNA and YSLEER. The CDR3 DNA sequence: TGCGCCAGCAGCCAAGACCAGGGGCTCTTTCTCGAGCAGTACTTC. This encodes CASSQDQGLFLEQYF.

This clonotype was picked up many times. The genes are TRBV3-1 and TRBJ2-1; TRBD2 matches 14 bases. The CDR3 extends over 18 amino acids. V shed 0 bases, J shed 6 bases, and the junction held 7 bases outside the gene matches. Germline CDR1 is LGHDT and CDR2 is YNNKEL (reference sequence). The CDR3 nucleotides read TGTGCCAGCAGCCAAGAAGGACTAGCGGGAGGATTCACCAATGAGCAGTTCTTC. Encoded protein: CASSQEGLAGGFTNEQFF.

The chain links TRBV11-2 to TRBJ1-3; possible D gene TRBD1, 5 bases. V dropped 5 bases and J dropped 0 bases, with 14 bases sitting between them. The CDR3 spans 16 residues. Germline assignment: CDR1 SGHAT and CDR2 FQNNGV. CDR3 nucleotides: TGTGCCAGCAGCCGATCGGCAGGGAACTCTGGAAACACCATATATTTT. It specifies CASSRSAGNSGNTIYF.

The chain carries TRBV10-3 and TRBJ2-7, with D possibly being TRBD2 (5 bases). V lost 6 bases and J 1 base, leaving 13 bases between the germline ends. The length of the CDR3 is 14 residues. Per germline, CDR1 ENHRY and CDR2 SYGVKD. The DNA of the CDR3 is TGTGCCATCAGGGCCGACGGGGATTCCTACGAGCAGTACTTC. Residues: CAIRADGDSYEQYF.

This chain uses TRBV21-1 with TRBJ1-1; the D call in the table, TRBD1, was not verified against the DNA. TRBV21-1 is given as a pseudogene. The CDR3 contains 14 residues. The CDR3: CASSSRDRVTEAFF. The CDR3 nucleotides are TGTGCCAGCAGCAGCCGGGACAGGGTGACTGAAGCTTTCTTT.

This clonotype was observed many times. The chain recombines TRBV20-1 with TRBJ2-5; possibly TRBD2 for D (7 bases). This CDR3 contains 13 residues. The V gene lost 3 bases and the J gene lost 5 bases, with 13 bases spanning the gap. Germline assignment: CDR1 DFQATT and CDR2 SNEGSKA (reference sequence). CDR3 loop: CSARWGGPETQYF. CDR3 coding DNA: TGCAGTGCTAGGTGGGGGGGGCCGGAGACCCAGTACTTC.

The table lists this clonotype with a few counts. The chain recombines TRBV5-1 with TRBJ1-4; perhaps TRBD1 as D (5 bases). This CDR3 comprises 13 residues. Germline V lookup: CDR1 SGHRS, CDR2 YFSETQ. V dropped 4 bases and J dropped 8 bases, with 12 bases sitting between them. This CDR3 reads CASSQGGYEKLFF. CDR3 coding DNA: TGCGCCAGCAGCCAGGGAGGATACGAAAAACTGTTTTTT.

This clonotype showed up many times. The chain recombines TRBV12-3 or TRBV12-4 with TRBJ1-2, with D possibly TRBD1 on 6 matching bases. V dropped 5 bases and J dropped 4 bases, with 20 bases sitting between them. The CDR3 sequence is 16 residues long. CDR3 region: CASSPGDWGASYGYTF. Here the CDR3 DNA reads TGTGCCAGCAGTCCCGGCGACTGGGGGGCAAGCTATGGCTACACCTTC.

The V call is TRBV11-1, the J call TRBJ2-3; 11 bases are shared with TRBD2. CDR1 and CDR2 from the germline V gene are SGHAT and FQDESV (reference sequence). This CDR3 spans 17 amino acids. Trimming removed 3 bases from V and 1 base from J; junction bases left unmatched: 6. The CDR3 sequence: CASSFSGGGIGTDTQYF. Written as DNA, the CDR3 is TGTGCCAGCAGCTTTAGCGGGGGGGGGATTGGCACAGATACGCAGTATTTT.

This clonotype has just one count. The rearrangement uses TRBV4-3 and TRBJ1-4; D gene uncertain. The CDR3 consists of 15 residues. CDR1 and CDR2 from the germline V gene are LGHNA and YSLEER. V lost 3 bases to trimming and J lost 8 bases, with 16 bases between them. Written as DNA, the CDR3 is TGCGCCAGCAGCCAGGTGGGGAGGGCCAACGAAAAACTGTTTTTT. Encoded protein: CASSQVGRANEKLFF.